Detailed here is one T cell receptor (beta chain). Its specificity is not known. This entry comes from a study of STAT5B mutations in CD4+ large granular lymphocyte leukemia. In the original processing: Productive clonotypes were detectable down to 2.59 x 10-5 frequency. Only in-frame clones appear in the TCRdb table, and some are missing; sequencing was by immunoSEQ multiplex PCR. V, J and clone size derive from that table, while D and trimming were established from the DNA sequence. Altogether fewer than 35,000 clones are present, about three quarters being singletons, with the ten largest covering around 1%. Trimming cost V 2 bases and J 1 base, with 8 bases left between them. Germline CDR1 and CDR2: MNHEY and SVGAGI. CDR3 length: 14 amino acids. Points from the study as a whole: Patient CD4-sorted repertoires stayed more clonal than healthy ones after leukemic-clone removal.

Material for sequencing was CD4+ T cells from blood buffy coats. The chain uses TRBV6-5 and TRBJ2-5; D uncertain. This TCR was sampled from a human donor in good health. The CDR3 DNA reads TGTGCCAGCAGTTACCGCGGTTCCCAAGAGACCCAGTACTTC. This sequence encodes CASSYRGSQETQYF.